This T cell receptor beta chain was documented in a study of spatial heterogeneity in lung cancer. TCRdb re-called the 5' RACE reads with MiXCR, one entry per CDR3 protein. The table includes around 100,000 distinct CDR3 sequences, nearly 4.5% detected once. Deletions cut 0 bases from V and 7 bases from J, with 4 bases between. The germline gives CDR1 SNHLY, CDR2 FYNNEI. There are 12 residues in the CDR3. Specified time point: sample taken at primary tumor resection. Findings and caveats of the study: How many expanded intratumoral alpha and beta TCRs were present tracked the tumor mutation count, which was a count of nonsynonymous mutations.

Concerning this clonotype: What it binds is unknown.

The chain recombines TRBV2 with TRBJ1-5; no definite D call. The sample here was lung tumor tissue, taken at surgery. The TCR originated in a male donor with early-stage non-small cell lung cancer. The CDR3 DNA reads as TGTGCCAGCAGTGAAGCCGAGCAGCCCCAGCATTTT. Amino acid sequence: CASSEAEQPQHF.